Shown below are 27 T cell receptor beta chains from a single sample sequenced in a study of T cell responses to AZD1222 COVID-19 vaccine. Clones were read by immunoSEQ multiplex PCR, and TCRdb kept only the in-frame ones, dropping some. The table has over 100,000 clones, 88% seen once. Sequencing was performed on peripheral blood, taken on day 0 of AZD1222 vaccination. All receptors derive from an adult in good health.

This chain joins TRBV7-6 and TRBJ2-5; 10 nucleotides match TRBD1. The CDR3 runs 15 residues. CDR1 and CDR2 (germline): SGHVS, FNYEAQ. V shed 4 bases, J shed 5 bases, and the junction held 7 bases outside the gene matches. DNA of the CDR3: TGTGCCAGCAGCTCCGGGACAGGGGCTTCGGAGACCCAGTACTTC. Translating it yields CASSSGTGASETQYF. The full variable domain, completed using reference TRBV7-6 and TRBJ2-5, is GAGVSQSPRYKVTKRGQDVALRCDPISGHVSLYWYRQALGQGPEFLTYFNYEAQQDKSGLPNDRFSAERPEGSISTLTIQRTEQRDSAMYRCASSSGTGASETQYFGPGTRLLVL.

The genes are TRBV5-6 and TRBJ1-2; no firm D call. CDR1 and CDR2 from the germline V gene are SGHDT and YYEEEE. The V end lost 0 bases, the J end lost 4 bases, and 16 bases lay between the germline ends. This CDR3 region has 16 residues. As DNA, the CDR3 is TGTGCCAGCAGCTTGGCAACTCATTTACTGCCCTATGGCTACACCTTC. It codes for CASSLATHLLPYGYTF.

This sequence joins TRBV25-1 and TRBJ1-3; 9 bases line up with TRBD1. J gave up 8 bases and V 3 bases, and 5 bases lay outside the gene matches. Germline V lookup: CDR1 MGHDK, CDR2 SYGVNS. CDR3 length: 14 residues. Written as DNA, the CDR3 is TGTGCCAGCAGTGATCGGACAGGGGCGGACACCATATATTTT. Translation gives CASSDRTGADTIYF.

The V call is TRBV6-5, the J call TRBJ1-1; no firm D call. Trimming cost V 0 bases and J 7 bases, with 9 bases left between them. CDR3 size: 13 residues. Germline V lookup: CDR1 MNHEY, CDR2 SVGAGI. For the CDR3, the DNA is TGTGCCAGCAGTTACTCGGTGACACTTGAAGCTTTCTTT. As protein: CASSYSVTLEAFF.

The chain recombines TRBV24-1 with TRBJ2-5; 9 bases are shared with TRBD1. The germline V gene encodes CDR1 KGHDR and CDR2 SFDVKD. The CDR3 loop spans 13 amino acids. V gave up 7 bases and J gave up 5 bases; unmatched junction bases: 4. The CDR3 DNA follows: TGTGCCACCAGCGGTACAGGGGGCGAGACCCAGTACTTC. It translates to CATSGTGGETQYF.

V and J are TRBV2 and TRBJ2-3, with 7 nucleotides matching TRBD2. The trim removed 6 bases at V and 2 bases at J, leaving 2 bases unmatched. CDR3 length: 13 amino acids. Germline CDR1 SNHLY, CDR2 FYNNEI. The CDR3 DNA follows: TGTGCCAGCAGGGGGGACTACACAGATACGCAGTATTTT. Encoded protein: CASRGDYTDTQYF.

The rearrangement uses TRBV27 and TRBJ2-7; D uncertain. The length of the CDR3 is 12 residues. Germline V gene lookup returns CDR1 MNHEY and CDR2 SMNVEV (reference sequence). V shed 6 bases and J shed 0 bases, with 6 bases lying between them. CDR3 sequence reads: CASSSSSYEQYF. The CDR3 DNA is TGTGCCAGCAGCTCCTCCTCCTACGAGCAGTACTTC.

V and J are TRBV19 and TRBJ1-1; D remains unclear. Per the germline V gene, CDR1 is LNHDA and CDR2 is SQIVND (reference sequence). CDR3 length: 15 amino acids. V was cut by 7 bases and J by 0 bases, with 15 bases left in between. The CDR3 sequence: CASTPPGRMNTEAFF. The CDR3, as DNA: TGTGCCAGTACCCCCCCCGGGCGGATGAACACTGAAGCTTTCTTT. Full variable domain (rest looked up from reference TRBV19 and TRBJ1-1): DGGITQSPKYLFRKEGQNVTLSCEQNLNHDAMYWYRQDPGQGLRLIYYSQIVNDFQKGDIAEGYSVSREKKESFPLTVTSAQKNPTAFYLCASTPPGRMNTEAFFGQGTRLTVV.

V usage is TRBV6-5 and J usage is TRBJ1-2; 10 positions match TRBD1. Losses at the gene ends were 0 bases for V and 7 bases for J; bases not matched to a gene: 8. The CDR3 has 16 residues. CDR1 is MNHEY and CDR2 is SVGAGI in the germline V gene. The CDR3 protein is CASSYSTGGFLGGYTF. Here the CDR3 DNA reads TGTGCCAGCAGTTACTCGACAGGGGGCTTTCTAGGTGGCTACACCTTC.

The chain recombines TRBV4-3 with TRBJ2-1; possible D gene TRBD2, 6 bases. Germline V gene data show CDR1 as LGHNA and CDR2 as YSLEER. Trimming cost V 1 base and J 4 bases, with 11 bases left between them. The CDR3 is 15 residues long. The CDR3 coding sequence is TGCGCCAGCAGCCAAGGGAGGGCAGGGTACAATGAGCAGTTCTTC. Amino acids: CASSQGRAGYNEQFF.

This chain joins TRBV18 and TRBJ1-1, with 7 bases that match TRBD1. Germline V gene lookup returns CDR1 KGHSH and CDR2 LQKENI. J lost 3 bases, V lost 8 bases, and 12 bases had no gene match. This CDR3 region has 15 residues. The CDR3 reads CASHPTGKLDTEAFF. The CDR3, as DNA: TGTGCCAGCCACCCGACAGGGAAGTTGGACACTGAAGCTTTCTTT.

This chain links TRBV6-6 with TRBJ1-5, with a tentative D call TRBD1 (5 bases). Per germline, CDR1 MNHNY and CDR2 SVGAGI (reference sequence). CDR3 size: 15 residues. V gave up 2 bases and J gave up 1 base, with 9 bases separating them. The CDR3: CASSYGGVSNQPQHF. The CDR3 DNA reads as TGTGCCAGCAGTTACGGAGGGGTGAGCAATCAGCCCCAGCATTTT.

This clone has more than one count but fewer than ten. This sequence joins TRBV9 and TRBJ1-2; D ambiguous. Trimming pared 3 bases from V and 4 bases from J, leaving 13 bases between. CDR1 and CDR2 from the germline V gene are SGDLS and YYNGEE. This CDR3 has 14 amino acids. CDR3 coding DNA: TGTGCCAGCAGCGCCGCAGGCGGCACCTATGGCTACACCTTC. Amino acids: CASSAAGGTYGYTF.

The chain carries TRBV19 and TRBJ1-1; D gene unclear. Germline V lookup: CDR1 LNHDA, CDR2 SQIVND (reference sequence). The CDR3 length is 18 residues. The ends were cut back, 3 bases at V and 3 bases at J, with 23 bases in the middle. The chain's CDR3 is CASSIPRRIQTWDTEAFF. The CDR3 bases are TGTGCCAGTAGTATCCCCCGGAGAATCCAGACTTGGGACACTGAAGCTTTCTTT.

V is TRBV18 and J is TRBJ2-3; a possible D gene is TRBD2 (6 bases). V was trimmed by 3 bases and J by 0 bases, leaving 13 bases between them. CDR1 is KGHSH and CDR2 is LQKENI in the germline V gene. This CDR3 has 16 residues. The DNA of the CDR3 is TGTGCCAGCTCACCTATCGGGACTGGCAGCACAGATACGCAGTATTTT. Translated: CASSPIGTGSTDTQYF.

The chain has TRBV3-1 (or the pseudogene TRBV3-2) and TRBJ2-2, with TRBD1 identical over 9 bases. This CDR3 has 17 amino acids. V was clipped by 1 base and J by 4 bases; unmatched bases: 7. The germline V gene has CDR1 LGHDT and CDR2 YNNKEL (reference sequence). This CDR3 is CASSQAGTGRSTGELFF. CDR3 nucleotide sequence: TGTGCCAGCAGCCAAGCCGGGACAGGGAGGAGCACCGGGGAGCTGTTTTTT.

This clone was observed a handful of times. The chain joins TRBV7-9 to TRBJ1-5, with 7 bases aligning to TRBD1. The germline V gene has CDR1 SEHNR and CDR2 FQNEAQ (reference sequence). The CDR3 consists of 17 residues. The V segment lost 6 bases and the J segment 0 bases; nucleotides outside the gene matches: 11. CDR3 bases: TGTGCCAGCAGGCCAAAGACAGGGCCGTATAGCAATCAGCCCCAGCATTTT. This codes for CASRPKTGPYSNQPQHF.

The chain recombines TRBV6-5 with TRBJ2-7; 10 positions match TRBD1. The CDR3 sequence is 12 residues long. The germline gives CDR1 MNHEY, CDR2 SVGAGI. The V and J ends lost 7 bases and 6 bases, in that order; junction bases with no gene match: 3. The CDR3 loop reads CASIRDRGEQYF. The CDR3 region has the DNA TGTGCCAGCATCCGGGACAGGGGCGAGCAGTACTTC.

The CDR3 protein is CASSRIQDGIEGYTF. CDR3 coding DNA: TGTGCCAGCTCTCGAATACAGGACGGAATTGAGGGCTACACCTTC. The chain is built from TRBV18 and TRBJ1-2; D might be TRBD1 (5 bases). Trimming shortened V by 6 bases and J by 8 bases, and 22 bases separated the two germline ends. CDR1 and CDR2 from the germline V gene are KGHSH and LQKENI. The CDR3 is 15 amino acids.

This clone was picked up one time. The chain links TRBV18 to TRBJ2-5; D may be TRBD1 (5 bases). This CDR3 region has 13 residues. Germline V gene data show CDR1 as KGHSH and CDR2 as LQKENI. V lost 2 bases to trimming and J lost 3 bases, with 7 bases between them. CDR3 in DNA: TGTGCCAGCTCACCAAAGGGGAAAGAGACCCAGTACTTC. It encodes CASSPKGKETQYF.

This clone was recorded only once. This chain connects TRBV15 to TRBJ2-7; D is ambiguous. This CDR3 has 19 amino acids. CDR1 and CDR2 from the germline V gene are LNHNV and YYDKDF (reference sequence). The V end was cut by 0 bases, the J end by 2 bases, with 23 bases between. This chain's CDR3 is CATSREGPNLAPLTYEQYF. CDR3 in DNA: TGTGCCACCAGCAGAGAAGGACCAAACCTTGCCCCTCTTACCTACGAGCAGTACTTC.

The genes are TRBV19 and TRBJ1-5; perhaps TRBD1 as D (5 bases). The CDR3 sequence is 15 residues long. V was shortened by 6 bases and J by 2 bases, with 14 bases between the two germline ends. CDR1 and CDR2 from the germline V gene are LNHDA and SQIVND (reference sequence). CDR3: CASSRQRMGNQPQHF. The CDR3 region has the DNA TGTGCCAGTAGCAGACAGCGTATGGGCAATCAGCCCCAGCATTTT.

The chain employs TRBV7-9 and TRBJ1-2, with TRBD1 as a possible D gene (5 bases). The CDR3 length is 18 residues. The V end lost 3 bases, the J end lost 4 bases, and 24 bases lay between the germline ends. Per the germline V gene, CDR1 is SEHNR and CDR2 is FQNEAQ (reference sequence). The CDR3 coding sequence is TGTGCCAGCAGCTTTGGCGGGCTCTCCAGGGTTCGGGGCTATGGCTACACCTTC. This gives the protein CASSFGGLSRVRGYGYTF.

The gene calls are TRBV19 and TRBJ1-1; D remains ambiguous. V gave up 3 bases and J gave up 1 base, with 3 bases separating them. The V gene's germline CDR1 is LNHDA and CDR2 SQIVND (reference sequence). The CDR3 loop spans 12 amino acids. The CDR3 DNA reads as TGTGCCAGTAGTATTACGAACACTGAAGCTTTCTTT. This sequence encodes CASSITNTEAFF.

The V gene is TRBV10-3, the J gene TRBJ1-2, with D possibly being TRBD1 (6 bases). Germline CDR1 reads ENHRY; CDR2 reads SYGVKD. V was trimmed by 4 bases and J by 7 bases, leaving 10 bases between them. The CDR3 has 12 amino acids. The CDR3 sequence is CAISAPGAGYTF. CDR3 DNA sequence: TGTGCCATCAGTGCGCCGGGGGCTGGCTACACCTTC.

The chain recombines TRBV6-5 with TRBJ2-3; a possible D gene is TRBD1 (5 bases). Germline-derived CDR1 and CDR2 are MNHEY and SVGAGI. The CDR3 has 16 residues. Trimming removed 0 bases at V and 5 bases at J, with 15 bases between. In DNA, the CDR3 is TGTGCCAGCAGTTACTCGATGGGGCCACAACGAGATACGCAGTATTTT. Translating it yields CASSYSMGPQRDTQYF.

In its sample, this clone was seen once. This sample includes further DNA sequences coding for the same CDR3. This sequence joins TRBV10-3 and TRBJ2-3, with 12 nucleotides matching TRBD2. The germline V gene has CDR1 ENHRY and CDR2 SYGVKD. This CDR3 contains 15 residues. V was clipped by 5 bases and J by 0 bases; unmatched bases: 0. CDR3 amino acids: CAISLAGGSTDTQYF. Written as DNA, the CDR3 is TGTGCCATCAGTCTAGCGGGGGGGAGCACAGATACGCAGTATTTT.